Presented here are 3 T cell receptor beta chains from one specimen sequenced in a study of blood T cell repertoires in COVID-19. The data were produced by immunoSEQ multiplex PCR, yet TCRdb's version contains in-frame clones alone and is incomplete. This sample carries 370,000 or so clones, around 87% of them seen once, and the ten largest clones take 1% to 1.5%. The sequenced sample consisted of PBMCs or T cells enriched from blood (not recorded which). The source is a man between 25 and 39 years old who had recovered from COVID-19.

This sequence joins TRBV7-2 and TRBJ2-7, with D possibly matching TRBD1 (6 bases). The V gene lost 5 bases and the J gene lost 3 bases, with 14 bases spanning the gap. This CDR3 is 14 amino acids long. Germline V gene lookup returns CDR1 SGHTA and CDR2 FQGNSA. CDR3 amino acids: CASSHTGWGYEQYF. The DNA of the CDR3 is TGTGCCAGCAGCCATACAGGGTGGGGCTACGAGCAGTACTTC.

The V and J genes are TRBV5-1 and TRBJ2-1; TRBD1 aligns across 8 bases. V shed 2 bases and J 6 bases; nucleotides not matched to a gene: 4. Germline-derived CDR1 and CDR2 are SGHRS and YFSETQ. The CDR3 length is 14 residues. For the CDR3, the DNA is TGCGCCAGCAGCTTCTCCGGGACAGGCAATGAGCAGTTCTTC. As protein: CASSFSGTGNEQFF.

CDR3 bases: TGTGCCATCAGTGCAGGGATGAACACTGAAGCTTTCTTT. Its protein is CAISAGMNTEAFF. The chain is built from TRBV10-3 and TRBJ1-1, with a possible D match to TRBD1 (5 bases). V lost 4 bases to trimming and J lost 0 bases, with 6 bases between them. Germline V lookup: CDR1 ENHRY, CDR2 SYGVKD. The CDR3 runs to 13 residues.